What follows are 23 T cell receptor beta chains derived from one specimen sequenced in a study of T-cell memory formation after mild COVID-19. Using its own MiXCR run on the 5' RACE reads, TCRdb lists one record per CDR3 protein. The sample lists approximately 440,000 distinct CDR3 sequences, around 19% occurring once. Sequences were obtained from PBMCs or a T cell subset sorted from them (not recorded which). The receptors here all came from an adult woman who had mild COVID-19 (a few samples of this study predate the infection). Cell type and time point are not known.

This clonotype was observed a few times. The chain is built from TRBV29-1 and TRBJ1-2; 11 positions agree with TRBD1. Trimming took 0 bases from V and 8 from J; bases not matched to a gene: 8. Germline CDR1 is SQVTM and CDR2 is ANQGSEA. This CDR3 has 15 amino acids. This CDR3 reads CSVEDADRGRRGYTF. In DNA form, the CDR3 reads TGCAGCGTTGAAGACGCGGACAGGGGGCGTAGAGGCTACACCTTC. The variable domain in full, with the rest retrieved from reference TRBV29-1 and TRBJ1-2, is SAVISQKPSRDICQRGTSLTIQCQVDSQVTMMFWYRQQPGQSLTLIATANQGSEATYESGFVIDKFPISRPNLTFSTLTVSNMSPEDSSIYLCSVEDADRGRRGYTFGSGTRLTVV.

This clonotype showed up just a few times. The chain combines TRBV2 with TRBJ2-5, with D hard to call. Germline CDR1 and CDR2: SNHLY and FYNNEI. V dropped 6 bases and J dropped 9 bases, with 17 bases sitting between them. CDR3 length equals 13 residues. CDR3 amino acids: CASSTRHSRAQYF. The CDR3 coding sequence is TGTGCCAGCAGCACCCGACATTCGCGCGCCCAGTACTTC.

The CDR3 loop reads CASSAGTALNTEAFF. The CDR3 region has the DNA TGTGCCAGCTCAGCCGGGACAGCCTTGAACACTGAAGCTTTCTTT. The rearrangement joins TRBV18 to TRBJ1-1; 7 positions agree with TRBD1. After removal of 5 bases from V and 0 bases from J, the junction contained 6 bases not matched to a gene. Germline-derived CDR1 and CDR2 are KGHSH and LQKENI. The CDR3 runs to 15 residues.

There are a few counts of this clonotype. The chain joins TRBV12-3 or TRBV12-4 to TRBJ2-3; TRBD2 matches at 7 bases. The V and J ends lost 0 bases and 4 bases, in that order; junction bases with no gene match: 1. CDR3 size: 14 residues. CDR3 residues: CASSLAGGSDTQYF. CDR3 coding DNA: TGTGCCAGCAGTTTAGCGGGGGGGTCAGATACGCAGTATTTT.

There are a few counts of this clonotype. The rearrangement links TRBV13 to TRBJ1-6; D perhaps matches TRBD1 (6 bases). The CDR3 is made up of 24 amino acids. Germline assignment: CDR1 PRHDT and CDR2 FYEKMQ (reference sequence). V lost 0 bases to trimming and J lost 0 bases, with 30 bases between them. CDR3 sequence: CASSLGFKVSDRTSLSSYNSPLHF. The CDR3 DNA reads as TGTGCCAGCAGCTTAGGGTTTAAGGTCTCGGACAGAACTTCTCTGAGCTCCTATAATTCACCCCTCCACTTT. The variable domain in full, with the rest retrieved from reference TRBV13 and TRBJ1-6, is AAGVIQSPRHLIKEKRETATLKCYPIPRHDTVYWYQQGPGQDPQFLISFYEKMQSDKGSIPDRFSAQQFSDYHSELNMSSLELGDSALYFCASSLGFKVSDRTSLSSYNSPLHFGNGTRLTVT.

The chain carries TRBV28 and TRBJ1-6, with 7 bases fitting TRBD1. Germline V lookup: CDR1 MDHEN, CDR2 SYDVKM. This CDR3 comprises 15 residues. The J segment lost 6 bases and the V segment lost 5 bases, leaving 7 bases of the junction unmatched. CDR3 DNA: TGTGCCAGCAGTCCGCGACAGGGAGGTAATTCACCCCTCCACTTT. Residues: CASSPRQGGNSPLHF.

The chain joins TRBV7-8 to TRBJ1-1; TRBD1 might be the D (6 bases). Germline CDR1 is SGHVS and CDR2 is FQNEAQ. V lost 1 base and J 5 bases, leaving 14 bases between the germline ends. The CDR3 is 15 residues long. CDR3 sequence: CASSLVRGRLTEAFF. The DNA of the CDR3 is TGTGCCAGCAGCTTAGTGAGGGGGAGGCTGACTGAAGCTTTCTTT.

The chain employs TRBV7-9 and TRBJ2-1; D tentatively reads TRBD1 or TRBD2 (5 bases each). The length of the CDR3 is 12 residues. Germline V gene data show CDR1 as SEHNR and CDR2 as FQNEAQ (reference sequence). V was pared by 11 bases and J by 4 bases, with 12 bases between. CDR3 sequence (DNA): TGTGCCGGGGGAGATTCGTACAATGAGCAGTTCTTC. It yields the protein CAGGDSYNEQFF.

This clonotype was seen a few times. The gene calls are TRBV6-5 and TRBJ1-6; maybe TRBD1 (6 bases). The CDR3 contains 15 residues. Germline V lookup: CDR1 MNHEY, CDR2 SVGAGI. Trimming shortened V by 0 bases and J by 5 bases, and 8 bases separated the two germline ends. The CDR3 here is CASSYSRGHNSPLHF. CDR3 DNA sequence: TGTGCCAGCAGTTACTCCCGGGGGCATAATTCACCCCTCCACTTT.

In its sample, this clonotype was seen a few times. The chain combines TRBV5-6 with TRBJ1-2, with 8 bases fitting TRBD1. The length of the CDR3 is 17 residues. V shed 3 bases and J 8 bases; nucleotides not matched to a gene: 18. Germline V gives CDR1 SGHDT, CDR2 YYEEEE. The CDR3 DNA reads as TGTGCCAGCAGCTGGGACAGGAAAAGCACCTCTACTATCGGCTACACCTTC. This codes for CASSWDRKSTSTIGYTF.

The V and J genes are TRBV6-2 or TRBV6-3 and TRBJ2-7; D tentatively fits TRBD1 or TRBD2 (5 bases each). CDR1 and CDR2 (germline): MNHEY, SVGEGT. Trimming left V 5 bases short and J 3 bases short, with 14 bases between. The CDR3 runs to 14 residues. DNA of the CDR3: TGTGCCAGCAGTAGGGACCCGGGCAACTACGAGCAGTACTTC. The encoded protein is CASSRDPGNYEQYF.

The table lists this clonotype with a few counts. This sequence joins TRBV20-1 and TRBJ1-5, with D perhaps TRBD1 (5 bases). Trimming took off 3 bases at V and 2 bases at J, with 11 bases between the two ends. Germline V gene data show CDR1 as DFQATT and CDR2 as SNEGSKA (reference sequence). There are 14 residues in the CDR3. CDR3 DNA sequence: TGCAGTGCTAGCAGGGCGCAGGGCAATCAGCCCCAGCATTTT. This gives the protein CSASRAQGNQPQHF.

This clonotype was counted a few times. This chain joins TRBV7-2 and TRBJ2-7; weak D call: TRBD1 (7 bases). The germline V and J ends were trimmed by 5 bases and 7 bases, with 21 bases remaining between them. The CDR3 has 15 residues. Germline CDR1 and CDR2: SGHTA and FQGNSA. The CDR3 protein is CASSPKGGQTGEQYF. DNA for the CDR3: TGTGCCAGCAGCCCTAAGGGGGGACAGACGGGGGAGCAGTACTTC.

This clonotype turned up a few times. The genes are TRBV11-2 and TRBJ2-2; 8 bases agree with TRBD1. V shed 6 bases, J shed 0 bases, and the junction held 12 bases outside the gene matches. CDR1 is SGHAT and CDR2 is FQNNGV in the germline V gene. The CDR3 is made up of 18 amino acids. The chain's CDR3 is CASRTLPRGRSNTGELFF. The CDR3 nucleotides are TGTGCCAGCAGAACCCTCCCCAGGGGGCGTTCGAACACCGGGGAGCTGTTTTTT.

This clonotype appeared many times. The genes are TRBV20-1 and TRBJ1-1; D remains ambiguous. The length of the CDR3 is 11 residues. The germline CDR1 and CDR2 sequences are DFQATT and SNEGSKA (reference sequence). The V and J ends lost 1 base and 6 bases respectively, with 6 bases between them. CDR3 loop: CSARGLAEAFF. The CDR3 nucleotides are TGCAGTGCTAGAGGACTGGCTGAAGCTTTCTTT.

This clonotype came up many times. This sequence joins TRBV3-1 and TRBJ2-7, with D hard to call. CDR1 is LGHDT, CDR2 YNNKEL, per germline (reference sequence). V lost 4 bases to trimming and J lost 6 bases, with 13 bases between them. CDR3 length equals 13 residues. The CDR3 DNA sequence: TGTGCCAGCAGCCCAAGTAGCATCGGCGAGCAGTACTTC. Amino acids: CASSPSSIGEQYF.

This clonotype was counted between two and nine times. The gene calls are TRBV7-2 and TRBJ2-1; TRBD2 matches 8 bases. J lost 0 bases, V lost 6 bases, and 7 bases had no gene match. The CDR3 is 16 residues long. Germline CDR1 and CDR2: SGHTA and FQGNSA. The CDR3 sequence is CASRAVAGSSYNEQFF. CDR3 coding DNA: TGTGCCAGCAGAGCCGTAGCGGGAAGCTCCTACAATGAGCAGTTCTTC.

This clonotype showed up just a few times. The V call is TRBV9, the J call TRBJ1-2, with a possible D match to TRBD1 (6 bases). CDR3 length: 15 amino acids. The V end lost 3 bases, the J end lost 0 bases, and 12 bases lay between the germline ends. In germline, CDR1 is SGDLS, CDR2 YYNGEE. CDR3 sequence: CASSGHRATNYGYTF. The CDR3 nucleotides are TGTGCCAGCAGCGGGCACAGGGCGACTAACTATGGCTACACCTTC.

The rearrangement joins TRBV7-6 to TRBJ2-3, with D possibly called TRBD1 or TRBD2 (5 bases each). This CDR3 is 13 amino acids long. V lost 5 bases and J 8 bases, leaving 14 bases between the germline ends. Germline-derived CDR1 and CDR2 are SGHVS and FNYEAQ. The CDR3 DNA reads TGTGCCAGCAGCCAAGGGACGGTTACTACGCAGTATTTT. Its protein product is CASSQGTVTTQYF.

The chain couples TRBV7-2 to TRBJ2-3; tentatively, D is TRBD2 (6 bases). V dropped 5 bases and J dropped 6 bases, with 18 bases sitting between them. The CDR3 loop spans 15 amino acids. Germline V lookup: CDR1 SGHTA, CDR2 FQGNSA. The CDR3 sequence: CASSRDAGWVDTQYF. The CDR3, as DNA: TGTGCCAGCAGCCGAGACGCGGGGTGGGTGGATACGCAGTATTTT.

This clonotype was seen more than once but under ten times. V gene TRBV12-3 or TRBV12-4 combines with J gene TRBJ2-3; 9 positions agree with TRBD1. CDR3 length: 17 residues. V was clipped by 3 bases and J by 0 bases; unmatched bases: 7. In DNA form, the CDR3 reads TGTGCCAGCAGTTTCACGGGACAGGGAACTAGCACAGATACGCAGTATTTT. Amino acids: CASSFTGQGTSTDTQYF.

This clonotype has just a few counts. The V and J genes are TRBV24-1 and TRBJ2-7; TRBD1 is a possible D gene (6 bases). V was clipped by 9 bases and J by 0 bases, with 11 bases between them. The CDR3 sequence is 13 residues long. Germline CDR1 is KGHDR and CDR2 is SFDVKD. The CDR3 spells CATRAGASYEQYF. For the CDR3, the DNA is TGTGCCACCCGAGCAGGGGCCTCCTACGAGCAGTACTTC.

This clonotype was detected ten times or more. The V gene is TRBV5-1, the J gene TRBJ2-1; TRBD2 aligns across 8 bases. The CDR3 contains 16 residues. With 0 bases clipped from V and 3 bases from J, the junction kept 5 bases outside the gene matches. Germline CDR1 reads SGHRS; CDR2 reads YFSETQ. The CDR3 protein is CASSLASSGHYNEQFF. The CDR3 DNA is TGCGCCAGCAGCTTGGCCTCTAGCGGGCACTACAATGAGCAGTTCTTC. The full variable domain, completed using reference TRBV5-1 and TRBJ2-1, is KAGVTQTPRYLIKTRGQQVTLSCSPISGHRSVSWYQQTPGQGLQFLFEYFSETQRNKGNFPGRFSGRQFSNSRSEMNVSTLELGDSALYLCASSLASSGHYNEQFFGPGTRLTVL.